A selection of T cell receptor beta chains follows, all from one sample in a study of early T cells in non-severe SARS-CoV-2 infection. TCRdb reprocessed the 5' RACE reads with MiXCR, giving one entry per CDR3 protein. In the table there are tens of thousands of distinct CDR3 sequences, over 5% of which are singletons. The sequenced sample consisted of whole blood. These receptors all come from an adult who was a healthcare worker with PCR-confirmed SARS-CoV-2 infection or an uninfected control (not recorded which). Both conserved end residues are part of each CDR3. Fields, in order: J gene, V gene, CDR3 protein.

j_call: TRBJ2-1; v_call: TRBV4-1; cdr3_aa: CASSQARGPGLALKAGEQFF
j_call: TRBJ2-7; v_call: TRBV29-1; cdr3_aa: CSVVRGYEQYF
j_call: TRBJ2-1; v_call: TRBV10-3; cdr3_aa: CAISAGVRDNEQFF
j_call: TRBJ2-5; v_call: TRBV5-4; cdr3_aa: CASSPANGRGETQYF
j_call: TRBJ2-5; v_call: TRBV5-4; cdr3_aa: CASGGQETQYF
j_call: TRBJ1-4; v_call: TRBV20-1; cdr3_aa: CSAPGQPNEKLFF
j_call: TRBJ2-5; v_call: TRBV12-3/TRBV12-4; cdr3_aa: CASSLGVSKTQYF
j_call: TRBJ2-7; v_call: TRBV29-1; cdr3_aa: CSVETGRGREQYF
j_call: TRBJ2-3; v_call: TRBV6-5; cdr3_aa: CASSYGPGTDTQYF
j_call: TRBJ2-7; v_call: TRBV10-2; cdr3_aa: CATTIPGAYEQYF
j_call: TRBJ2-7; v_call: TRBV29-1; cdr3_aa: CSARTGREQYF
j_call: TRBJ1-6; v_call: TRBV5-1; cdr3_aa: CASSSRTGETPLHF
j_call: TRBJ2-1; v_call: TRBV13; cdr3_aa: CASSLNEEAYNEQFF
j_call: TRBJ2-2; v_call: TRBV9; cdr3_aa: CASSSTGQNTGELFF
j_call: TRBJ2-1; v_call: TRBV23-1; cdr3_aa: CASSQRLEEGNEQFF
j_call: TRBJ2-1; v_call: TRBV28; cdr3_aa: CASSFRLNEQFF
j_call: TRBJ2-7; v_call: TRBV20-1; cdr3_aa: CSARAGTGIYEQYF
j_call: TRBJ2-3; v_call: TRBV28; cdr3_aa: CASSFPSSVADTQYF
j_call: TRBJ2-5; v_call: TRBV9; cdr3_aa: CASSRSSQETQYF
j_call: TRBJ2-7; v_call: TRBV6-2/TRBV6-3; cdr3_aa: CASSYPPTNYEQYF
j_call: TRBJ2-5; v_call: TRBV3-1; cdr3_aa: CASSQPDRGRETQYF
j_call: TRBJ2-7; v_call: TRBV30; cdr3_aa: CAWSITGGGYEQYF
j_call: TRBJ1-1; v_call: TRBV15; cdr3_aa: CATSRGIGGVDTEAFF
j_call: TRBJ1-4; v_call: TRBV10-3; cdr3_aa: CAIGTVEKLFF
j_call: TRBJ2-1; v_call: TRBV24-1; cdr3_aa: CATRASGRGYNEQFF
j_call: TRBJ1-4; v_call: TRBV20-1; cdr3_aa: CSATDRGGEKLFF
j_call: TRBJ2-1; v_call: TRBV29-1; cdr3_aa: CSVLTGTRGSYNEQFF
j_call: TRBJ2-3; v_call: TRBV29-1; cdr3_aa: CSVVGNTQYF
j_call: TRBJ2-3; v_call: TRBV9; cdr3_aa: CASSHSWGRADTQYF
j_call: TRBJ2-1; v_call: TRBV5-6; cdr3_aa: CASRLRPGNEQFF
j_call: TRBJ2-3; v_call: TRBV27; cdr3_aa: CASSPIGDSTDTQYF
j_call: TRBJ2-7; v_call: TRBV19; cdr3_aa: CASSPKREQYF
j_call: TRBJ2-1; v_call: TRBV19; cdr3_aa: CARGGIATSGSNEQFF
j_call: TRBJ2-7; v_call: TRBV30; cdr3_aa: CAWSMNRGLEQYF
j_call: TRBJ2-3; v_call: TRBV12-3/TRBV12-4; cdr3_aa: CASSPDGDTQYF
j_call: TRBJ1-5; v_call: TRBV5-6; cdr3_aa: CASSLGRISSQPQHF
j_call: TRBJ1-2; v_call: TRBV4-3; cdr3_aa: CASSQDRFGQQNGYTF
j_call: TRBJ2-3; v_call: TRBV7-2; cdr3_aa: CASSFGGRRDTQYF